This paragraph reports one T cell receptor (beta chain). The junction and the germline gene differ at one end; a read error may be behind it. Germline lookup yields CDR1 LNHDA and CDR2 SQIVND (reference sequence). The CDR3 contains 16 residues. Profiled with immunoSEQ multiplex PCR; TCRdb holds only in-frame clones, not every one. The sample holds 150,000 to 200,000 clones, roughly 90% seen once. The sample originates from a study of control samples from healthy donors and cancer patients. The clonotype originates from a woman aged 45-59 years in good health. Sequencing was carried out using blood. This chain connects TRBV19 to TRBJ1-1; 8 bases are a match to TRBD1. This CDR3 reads CASSIDGGRYRDRRFF. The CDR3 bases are TGTGCCAGTAGTATAGATGGGGGCCGGTACCGGGACAGGAGATTTTTT. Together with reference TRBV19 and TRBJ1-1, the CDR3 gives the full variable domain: DGGITQSPKYLFRKEGQNVTLSCEQNLNHDAMYWYRQDPGQGLRLIYYSQIVNDFQKGDIAEGYSVSREKKESFPLTVTSAQKNPTAFYLCASSIDGGRYRDRRFFGQGTRLTVV.